A single sample is the source of the 31 T cell receptor beta chains below, sequenced in a study of regulatory T cells in long-lasting Graves disease. Time point reported: newly diagnosed GD, antithyroid drugs for less than 3 months. From PBMCs, RNA was extracted and then used to make the TCR library. Investigators prepared the TCR beta libraries by applying iRepertoire HTBI primers and Arm-PCR of CDR3 regions. MiXCR was run by TCRdb on the multiplex PCR reads, yielding one entry per CDR3 protein. In the table there are about half a million distinct CDR3 sequences, around 12% of which are singletons. This sample was shared with a second study, whose subject was T cells in Graves' hyperthyroidism and ophthalmopathy.

Sequences were derived from peripheral blood mononuclear cells (PBMCs), sampled at new diagnosis, from a patient treated with antithyroid drugs. These TCRs come from a woman aged 25 to 39 with Graves disease.

In regard to this clonotype: Only one base separates this from a far larger clonotype, so it likely reflects a read error. The gene calls are TRBV2 and TRBJ2-7; either TRBD1 or TRBD2 may fit D (6 bases each). The CDR3 is 16 amino acids. Trimming cost V 4 bases and J 7 bases, with 23 bases left between them. Germline CDR1 SNHLY, CDR2 FYNNEI. DNA of the CDR3: TGTGCCAGCAGTGGTCCAAGGGGGGAGGCCTACAATGAGCAGTACTTC. The encoded protein is CASSGPRGEAYNEQYF.

This clonotype has ten or more counts. The CDR3 is CASSATQTRDRSNSLFF. The CDR3 nucleotides are TGTGCCAGCAGCGCTACTCAAACCCGGGACAGGTCCAATTCGCTGTTTTTT. The V and J genes are TRBV7-9 and TRBJ1-4, with 8 positions matching TRBD1. After removal of 5 bases from V and 14 bases from J, the junction contained 22 bases not matched to a gene. The CDR3 totals 17 residues. CDR1 is SEHNR, CDR2 FQNEAQ, per germline (reference sequence).

This clonotype was observed at least ten times. The CDR3 DNA sequence: TGTGCCAGCAGCTTCGGGAGCGGGAGCGGGACAGATACGCAGTATTTT. Residues: CASSFGSGSGTDTQYF. The chain recombines TRBV11-2 with TRBJ2-3; 8 bases line up with TRBD2. The CDR3 covers 16 residues. After removal of 3 bases from V and 3 bases from J, the junction contained 8 bases not matched to a gene. Germline CDR1 SGHAT, CDR2 FQNNGV. Using reference TRBV11-2 and TRBJ2-3 for the parts outside the CDR3, the full variable domain is EAGVAQSPRYKIIEKRQSVAFWCNPISGHATLYWYQQILGQGPKLLIQFQNNGVVDDSQLPKDRFSAERLKGVDSTLKIQPAKLEDSAVYLCASSFGSGSGTDTQYFGPGTRLTVL.

The chain recombines TRBV28 with TRBJ1-2; no clear D gene. This CDR3 is built from 17 residues. CDR1 MDHEN and CDR2 SYDVKM come from the germline V gene. V was cut by 1 base and J by 0 bases, with 15 bases left in between. In DNA, the CDR3 is TGTGCCAGCAGTTTATTATTGGTGGGAGGGACTAACTATGGCTACACCTTC. It specifies CASSLLLVGGTNYGYTF.

This clonotype occurred many times. The chain combines TRBV18 with TRBJ2-3; TRBD1 aligns across 9 bases. Trimming took 3 bases from V and 9 from J; bases not matched to a gene: 4. Germline CDR1 KGHSH, CDR2 LQKENI. The CDR3 is 13 residues long. This CDR3 is CASSPRDRETQYF. CDR3 in DNA: TGTGCCAGCTCACCCCGGGACAGGGAAACGCAGTATTTT.

This clonotype was counted at least ten times. This rearrangement joins TRBV11-3 to TRBJ2-7; the match to TRBD1 covers 8 bases. CDR1 is SGHNT and CDR2 is YENEEA in the germline V gene. There are 15 residues in the CDR3. After removal of 2 bases from V and 6 bases from J, the junction contained 9 bases not matched to a gene. CDR3 loop: CASSLPGTGIFEQYF. In DNA form, the CDR3 reads TGTGCCAGCAGCTTACCCGGGACAGGCATATTCGAGCAGTACTTC.

This clonotype appeared many times. This chain links TRBV11-2 with TRBJ2-7; D not resolved. Trimming took 5 bases from V and 2 from J, leaving 13 bases between them. The CDR3 consists of 14 residues. Germline V lookup: CDR1 SGHAT, CDR2 FQNNGV. CDR3 amino acids: CASSPRLNTYEQYF. The CDR3 DNA reads TGTGCCAGCAGCCCCCGACTGAATACCTACGAGCAGTACTTC.

As for this clonotype: The junction differs from germline at one of its ends, possibly a read error. The rearrangement joins TRBV7-9 to TRBJ2-1; TRBD2 aligns across 10 bases. The CDR3 covers 15 residues. Germline V gene sequence: CDR1 SEHNR, CDR2 FQNEAQ (reference sequence). In DNA, the CDR3 is TGTGCCATCAGCTTAGTTACTAGCGGGACCAATGAGCAGTTCTTC. Its translation is CAISLVTSGTNEQFF.

Regarding this clonotype: This clone may be a read error of a much larger clone one base away. V gene TRBV28 combines with J gene TRBJ1-2, with 8 bases identical to TRBD1. V trimming: 7 bases; J trimming: 7 bases; junction bases outside the gene matches: 14. The CDR3 has 15 amino acids. The V gene's germline CDR1 is MDHEN and CDR2 SYDVKM. The CDR3, as DNA: TGTGCCAGCACCCTCGAGGGACAGGCCTTTTGTGGCTACACCTTC. Residues: CASTLEGQAFCGYTF.

This clonotype was counted between two and nine times. This sequence joins TRBV2 and TRBJ1-1, with 7 bases fitting TRBD1. The CDR3 totals 13 residues. CDR1 is SNHLY and CDR2 is FYNNEI in the germline V gene. Trimming took 10 bases from V and 4 from J; bases not matched to a gene: 9. The CDR3 loop reads CAIKGATGTEAFF. DNA for the CDR3: TGTGCCATCAAGGGGGCTACGGGCACTGAAGCTTTCTTT.

This clonotype was picked up many times. J is TRBJ1-6 and V is TRBV27; D is unresolved. V lost 5 bases, J lost 0 bases, and 8 bases lay in between. Germline V gene sequence: CDR1 MNHEY, CDR2 SMNVEV (reference sequence). CDR3 length equals 15 residues. The chain's CDR3 is CASSPLSSYNSPLHF. The CDR3 DNA reads TGTGCCAGCAGTCCATTGAGCTCCTATAATTCACCCCTCCACTTT.

This clonotype was detected a few times. The chain is built from TRBV7-3 and TRBJ2-1; perhaps D is TRBD1 or TRBD2 (5 bases each). Germline CDR1 SGHTA, CDR2 FQGTGA. This CDR3 is built from 15 residues. The V and J ends lost 5 bases and 9 bases respectively, with 20 bases between them. The chain's CDR3 is CASSLRPGVGGEQFF. The CDR3 DNA sequence: TGTGCCAGCAGCCTCAGGCCCGGAGTTGGGGGTGAGCAGTTCTTC. Based on the CDR3 plus reference TRBV7-3 and TRBJ2-1, the full variable domain is GAGVSQTPSNKVTEKGKYVELRCDPISGHTALYWYRQSLGQGPEFLIYFQGTGAADDSGLPNDRFFAVRPEGSVSTLKIQRTERGDSAVYLCASSLRPGVGGEQFFGPGTRLTVL.

Ten or more counts support this clonotype. The gene calls are TRBV7-3 and TRBJ1-1; D is unresolved. Germline CDR1 and CDR2: SGHTA and FQGTGA. Deletions cut 2 bases from V and 4 bases from J, with 8 bases between. The CDR3 length is 13 residues. The CDR3 loop reads CASSLGVATEAFF. CDR3 sequence (DNA): TGTGCCAGCAGCTTAGGGGTGGCCACTGAAGCTTTCTTT. The full variable domain, rest sourced from reference TRBV7-3 and TRBJ1-1, is GAGVSQTPSNKVTEKGKYVELRCDPISGHTALYWYRQSLGQGPEFLIYFQGTGAADDSGLPNDRFFAVRPEGSVSTLKIQRTERGDSAVYLCASSLGVATEAFFGQGTRLTVV.

This chain joins TRBV19 and TRBJ2-3, with 9 bases lining up with TRBD2. V gave up 3 bases and J gave up 5 bases; unmatched junction bases: 12. Germline V CDR1 and CDR2: LNHDA, SQIVND (reference sequence). CDR3 length equals 17 residues. CDR3 protein: CASSISVAGGPLDTQYF. CDR3 sequence (DNA): TGTGCCAGTAGTATTTCCGTGGCGGGAGGGCCGCTAGATACGCAGTATTTT.

This clonotype was counted between two and nine times. V and J are TRBV28 and TRBJ1-5; D unresolved. This CDR3 is built from 12 residues. Germline values: CDR1 MDHEN, CDR2 SYDVKM. The V end lost 7 bases, the J end lost 6 bases, and 10 bases lay between the germline ends. The CDR3 loop is CASTLGIQPQHF. CDR3 DNA sequence: TGTGCCAGCACCCTGGGGATTCAGCCCCAGCATTTT.

Points on this clonotype: A much larger clone is a single base away; this may be a read error. The rearrangement joins TRBV27 to TRBJ2-1, with D possibly being TRBD2 (6 bases). This CDR3 contains 15 residues. The V gene lost 5 bases and the J gene lost 0 bases, with 11 bases spanning the gap. The germline gives CDR1 MNHEY, CDR2 SMNVEV (reference sequence). In nucleotides, the CDR3 is TGTGCCAGCAGTGGGGTAGCGGACTCCTACAATGAGCAGTTCTTC. Encoded protein: CASSGVADSYNEQFF.

There are many counts of this clonotype. V usage is TRBV19 and J usage is TRBJ2-1, with D possibly being TRBD1 (5 bases). This CDR3 is 13 amino acids long. Trimming took off 2 bases at V and 7 bases at J, with 9 bases between the two ends. CDR1 and CDR2 (germline): LNHDA, SQIVND (reference sequence). In DNA form, the CDR3 reads TGTGCCAGTAGTATATGGTCAGGGAATGAGCAGTTCTTC. This encodes CASSIWSGNEQFF.

This clonotype has more than one count but fewer than ten. The CDR3 is CASSEAPAGIASYEQYF. The CDR3 bases are TGTGCCAGCAGTGAAGCCCCGGCAGGGATAGCCTCCTACGAGCAGTACTTC. The chain recombines TRBV6-1 with TRBJ2-7; maybe TRBD1 (5 bases). The CDR3 length is 17 residues. V lost 0 bases to trimming and J lost 0 bases, with 15 bases between them. CDR1 is MNHNS and CDR2 is SASEGT in the germline V gene.

This clonotype was counted only a few times. CDR3 nucleotide sequence: TGTGCCAGCTCACCGTTACAGGGGACGAGCTCTGGGGCCAACGTCCTGACTTTC. Protein product: CASSPLQGTSSGANVLTF. The V and J genes are TRBV18 and TRBJ2-6; 7 bases line up with TRBD1. The CDR3 is 18 residues long. Trimming removed 3 bases from V and 0 bases from J; junction bases left unmatched: 8. Germline values: CDR1 KGHSH, CDR2 LQKENI.

A few counts support this clonotype. Since a much larger clone is just one base distant, this may be a read error. The chain couples TRBV2 to TRBJ1-1, with D perhaps TRBD1 (6 bases). Germline V gives CDR1 SNHLY, CDR2 FYNNEI. This CDR3 has 12 residues. CDR3 in DNA: TGTGCCGACAAGGGGGAAGTAACTGGAGCTTTCTTT. Translated: CADKGEVTGAFF.

This clonotype was detected many times. The rearrangement joins TRBV24-1 to TRBJ2-3; a possible D gene is TRBD2 (6 bases). V was cut by 3 bases and J by 6 bases, with 21 bases left in between. Germline V gene sequence: CDR1 KGHDR, CDR2 SFDVKD. CDR3 length: 17 amino acids. CDR3 in DNA: TGTGCCACCAGTGATCAAGGCCGGGGCAGGGAGGCCGATACGCAGTATTTT. Amino acids: CATSDQGRGREADTQYF.

This clonotype was counted only a few times. This chain links TRBV29-1 with TRBJ2-7; D may be TRBD2 (5 bases). CDR3 length: 12 amino acids. V was shortened by 4 bases and J by 6 bases, with 13 bases between the two germline ends. Germline CDR1 reads SQVTM; CDR2 reads ANQGSEA. The CDR3 DNA reads TGCAGCGTTGGAGGGCCCTCCGCCGAGCAGTACTTC. Its translation: CSVGGPSAEQYF.

This clonotype was detected ten times or more. The chain joins TRBV12-3 or TRBV12-4 to TRBJ1-1; no clear D. Trimming shortened V by 5 bases and J by 5 bases, and 15 bases separated the two germline ends. CDR3 length: 14 residues. CDR3 in amino acids: CASSPREVWTEAFF. CDR3 sequence (DNA): TGTGCCAGCAGTCCCCGGGAGGTCTGGACTGAAGCTTTCTTT.

This clonotype was recorded many times. This rearrangement joins TRBV10-3 to TRBJ2-2; D is possibly TRBD1 (6 bases). V lost 3 bases and J 6 bases, leaving 14 bases between the germline ends. The V gene's germline CDR1 is ENHRY and CDR2 SYGVKD. The CDR3 spans 15 residues. The CDR3: CAISDQNRDAGELFF. DNA of the CDR3: TGTGCCATCAGTGACCAAAACAGGGATGCCGGGGAGCTGTTTTTT.

In this sample, this clonotype turned up a few times. The V call is TRBV27, the J call TRBJ2-2, with 7 nucleotides matching TRBD1. From germline, CDR1 is MNHEY and CDR2 SMNVEV (reference sequence). The CDR3 runs 15 residues. V shed 3 bases and J 4 bases; nucleotides not matched to a gene: 5. CDR3: CASSFTTGVTGELFF. CDR3 sequence (DNA): TGTGCCAGCAGTTTTACCACAGGGGTCACCGGGGAGCTGTTTTTT.

This chain joins TRBV20-1 and TRBJ1-5, with a possible D match to TRBD1 (6 bases). The germline V gene encodes CDR1 DFQATT and CDR2 SNEGSKA (reference sequence). The CDR3 runs to 14 residues. V was shortened by 2 bases and J by 4 bases, with 12 bases between the two germline ends. CDR3 nucleotides: TGCAGTGCTAGAAGTGGACAGAAAAATCAGCCCCAGCATTTT. Translation: CSARSGQKNQPQHF.

This clonotype has a handful of counts. This sequence joins TRBV3-1 and TRBJ2-1; D may be TRBD2 (6 bases). The ends were cut back, 2 bases at V and 15 bases at J, with 17 bases in the middle. In germline, CDR1 is LGHDT, CDR2 YNNKEL (reference sequence). The CDR3 runs 13 residues. CDR3 DNA sequence: TGTGCCAGCAGCCAAAGTCGGGGGACGACCCCGTTCTTC. Translation: CASSQSRGTTPFF.

The gene calls are TRBV9 and TRBJ2-7; possibly TRBD1 for D (6 bases). V was trimmed by 0 bases and J by 4 bases, leaving 11 bases between them. The CDR3 contains 14 residues. Germline-derived CDR1 and CDR2 are SGDLS and YYNGEE. The chain's CDR3 is CASSVGNRAYEQYF. Here the CDR3 DNA reads TGTGCCAGCAGCGTAGGGAACAGGGCGTACGAGCAGTACTTC.

In this sample, this clonotype turned up a few times. The genes are TRBV4-3 and TRBJ1-5; 8 bases match TRBD1. Germline lookup yields CDR1 LGHNA and CDR2 YSLEER. The CDR3 length is 14 residues. With 4 bases clipped from V and 6 bases from J, the junction kept 5 bases outside the gene matches. The CDR3 loop is CASSPTGVSQPQHF. CDR3 DNA: TGCGCCAGCAGCCCGACAGGGGTCTCTCAGCCCCAGCATTTT.

This chain links TRBV14 with TRBJ1-3, with D perhaps TRBD1 (6 bases). The CDR3 has 16 amino acids. The germline gives CDR1 SGHDN, CDR2 FVKESK. Trimming took 0 bases from V and 3 from J, leaving 12 bases between them. Here the CDR3 reads CASSQDFSRGGNTIYF. DNA for the CDR3: TGTGCCAGCAGCCAAGATTTTTCCAGGGGTGGAAACACCATATATTTT.

In its sample, this clonotype was seen many times. The chain recombines TRBV6-2 or TRBV6-3 with TRBJ2-4; the match to TRBD2 covers 11 bases. The V gene's germline CDR1 is MNHEY and CDR2 SVGEGT. This CDR3 has 16 residues. Trimming took 5 bases from V and 4 from J; bases not matched to a gene: 7. The CDR3, as DNA: TGTGCCAGCAGTGACTACGGGACTAGCGGAAAAAACATTCAGTACTTC. Translating it yields CASSDYGTSGKNIQYF.